What follows is one T cell receptor (beta chain) and its context. Its cognate antigen is unknown. Together with a sample-barcoded 5' primer, a J-beta primer mix was included in a second PCR lasting roughly 6 to 12 cycles. A single record per CDR3 protein comes from TCRdb applying MiXCR to the 5' RACE reads. The sample has hundreds of thousands of distinct CDR3 sequences, 49% seen once; the top ten hold about 32%. The V gene end was trimmed by 1 base and the J gene end by 6 bases; junction bases not matched to a gene: 3. Per germline, CDR1 LGHNA and CDR2 YNFKEQ. The CDR3 contains 16 residues. The sample is drawn from a study of blood T cells in healthy people across ages. Study at large: Template switching retrieved approximately one barcoded beta molecule for each two T cells. Study-level points and caveats: As age increased, TCR beta diversity per million T cells fell in a roughly linear fashion. A strong correlation was found between TCR beta diversity and the percentage of naive T cells.

The source is an older woman in good health. Material: blood. The V call is TRBV4-2, the J call TRBJ2-3, with 14 positions matching TRBD2. In DNA, the CDR3 is TGTGCCAGCAGCCAAGCCCGGACTAGCGGGAGGGATACGCAGTATTTT. Translation: CASSQARTSGRDTQYF.